The rows below give T cell receptor beta chains drawn from one sample of a study of T cell clones after liver transplantation. TCRdb keeps only in-frame clones here, not all; method: immunoSEQ multiplex PCR. The sample carries some 20,000 clones, 75% to 90% recorded once. Sequenced material: CD8+ T cells from blood, taken before liver transplant. These receptors were taken from a human donor who received a liver transplant. Both conserved end residues are part of each CDR3. A D gene is named only where the DNA matches it firmly. The size field is filled for only some rows; it gives once, few, many or a size class.

D	size	V	J	length	CDR3	DNA
TRBD2	.	TRBV4-1	TRBJ2-1	15	CASSQIGLAGNEQFF	TGCGCCAGCAGCCAAATTGGACTAGCGGGAAATGAGCAGTTCTTC
TRBD2	once	TRBV15	TRBJ2-1	17	CATSPSAGTRTYNEQFF	TGTGCCACCAGTCCCTCTGCCGGGACTAGGACTTACAATGAGCAGTTCTTC
TRBD2	once	TRBV27	TRBJ2-1	16	CASSYLAGGSYNEQFF	TGTGCCAGCAGCTACCTAGCGGGAGGATCTTACAATGAGCAGTTCTTC
.	.	TRBV2	TRBJ1-1	16	CASSEGPLVKNTEAFF	TGTGCCAGCAGTGAAGGCCCCTTAGTAAAGAACACTGAAGCTTTCTTT
TRBD1	.	TRBV11-2	TRBJ1-2	16	CASSPSGTAYNYGYTF	TGTGCCAGCAGCCCCTCAGGGACAGCTTATAACTATGGCTACACCTTC
.	.	TRBV4-3	TRBJ2-7	11	CASTQGNEQYF	TGCGCCAGCACCCAGGGGAACGAGCAGTACTTC
.	.	TRBV28	TRBJ1-1	13	CASSFRVWTEAFF	TGTGCCAGCAGTTTTCGGGTATGGACTGAAGCTTTCTTT
.	.	TRBV28	TRBJ2-7	14	CASSPPRDLYEQYF	TGTGCCAGCAGCCCCCCTCGGGACCTATACGAGCAGTACTTC
.	.	TRBV5-4	TRBJ2-7	14	CASSLGRAAYEQYF	TGTGCCAGCAGCTTAGGCAGGGCCGCCTACGAGCAGTACTTC
TRBD1	once	TRBV28	TRBJ1-1	16	CASSLSPPRGYTEAFF	TGTGCCAGCAGTTTATCCCCCCCCAGGGGGTACACTGAAGCTTTCTTT
.	.	TRBV19	TRBJ2-3	14	CASSMASSPDTQYF	TGTGCCAGTAGTATGGCTAGTTCTCCAGATACGCAGTATTTT
.	.	TRBV19	TRBJ1-1	16	CASSIYFSAMNTEAFF	TGTGCCAGTAGTATATATTTCTCGGCCATGAACACTGAAGCTTTCTTT
TRBD1	.	TRBV11-2	TRBJ2-2	19	CASSLVFPAGGDYTGELFF	TGTGCCAGCAGCTTAGTGTTTCCGGCAGGGGGCGACTACACCGGGGAGCTGTTTTTT
TRBD1	.	TRBV9	TRBJ2-7	14	CASSVSPDRGEQYF	TGTGCCAGCAGCGTCAGCCCGGACAGGGGCGAGCAGTACTTC
TRBD1	.	TRBV10-3	TRBJ1-1	17	CAITRGDRSRGNTEAFF	TGTGCCATCACCCGGGGGGACAGGTCGCGGGGGAACACTGAAGCTTTCTTT
.	.	TRBV4-1	TRBJ1-3	12	CASSQGGNTIYF	TGCGCCAGCAGCCAAGGGGGCAACACCATATATTTT
TRBD1	.	TRBV19	TRBJ2-7	13	CASRTGGSYEQYF	TGTGCCAGTAGGACAGGGGGTTCCTACGAGCAGTACTTC
TRBD2	.	TRBV27	TRBJ2-1	16	CASSLGLAGPYNEQFF	TGTGCCAGCAGTTTAGGTCTAGCGGGGCCCTACAATGAGCAGTTCTTC
TRBD2	.	TRBV9	TRBJ2-3	15	CASSNLAGGTDTQYF	TGTGCCAGCAGCAACCTAGCGGGGGGCACAGATACGCAGTATTTT
.	once	TRBV11-2	TRBJ2-3	11	CASLRTDTQYF	TGTGCCAGCTTGAGGACAGATACGCAGTATTTT
.	few	TRBV6-5	TRBJ2-2	12	CASSPGGSGLFF	TGTGCCAGCAGCCCCGGTGGCAGCGGTTTGTTTTTT
TRBD2	.	TRBV30	TRBJ2-5	16	CAWTALGLAEEETQYF	TGTGCCTGGACTGCCTTGGGACTAGCGGAGGAGGAGACCCAGTACTTC
.	.	TRBV27	TRBJ1-1	12	CASTTGGTEAFF	TGTGCCAGCACGACCGGGGGCACTGAAGCTTTCTTT
.	.	TRBV5-4	TRBJ2-7	15	CASSLEAHWSSEQYF	TGTGCCAGCAGCTTGGAGGCTCATTGGTCCTCCGAGCAGTACTTC
.	.	TRBV27	TRBJ2-3	15	CASSLMDSSTDTQYF	TGTGCCAGCAGTTTAATGGACAGTAGCACAGATACGCAGTATTTT
TRBD1	.	TRBV28	TRBJ2-3	19	CASTATGGGSGPSTDTQYF	TGTGCCAGCACCGCGACAGGGGGCGGCTCAGGCCCTAGCACAGATACGCAGTATTTT
.	.	TRBV12-1	TRBJ1-5	13	CASRFRGYQPQHF	TGTGCCAGCAGATTTCGGGGGTACCAGCCCCAGCATTTT
.	.	TRBV28	TRBJ1-5	14	CASTGPGELRAQHF	TGTGCCAGCACCGGCCCCGGGGAGTTAAGGGCCCAGCATTTT
.	.	TRBV27	TRBJ2-1	15	CASSFGGPGGNEQFF	TGTGCCAGCAGTTTCGGGGGCCCGGGGGGTAATGAGCAGTTCTTC